This entry lists 20 T cell receptor beta chains sequenced from one sample in a study of blood T cell repertoires in COVID-19. Sequenced by immunoSEQ multiplex PCR; TCRdb stores in-frame clones only, minus some. The sample records some 340,000 clones, around four fifths being singletons. The sequencing sample was made of peripheral blood. Source of these receptors: a man in his thirties or forties with active or convalescent COVID-19.

The chain couples TRBV10-2 to TRBJ2-7, with 7 bases that match TRBD1. CDR1 and CDR2 (germline): WSHSY, SAAADI. V lost 2 bases, J lost 6 bases, and 7 bases stayed unmatched. This CDR3 comprises 14 residues. CDR3 residues: CASSEGQVLGEQYF. The CDR3 coding sequence is TGCGCCAGCAGTGAGGGACAGGTGTTAGGCGAGCAGTACTTC.

This chain links TRBV9 with TRBJ1-5; 7 bases are a match to TRBD1. The CDR3 spans 14 residues. With V trimmed by 3 bases and J by 4 bases, 4 bases remained unmatched. In germline, CDR1 is SGDLS, CDR2 YYNGEE. The chain's CDR3 is CASSGQGLNQPQHF. The CDR3 DNA sequence: TGTGCCAGCAGCGGACAGGGTTTGAATCAGCCCCAGCATTTT.

The chain couples TRBV5-1 to TRBJ1-3; the match to TRBD1 covers 8 bases. Trimming at V came to 4 bases and at J to 13 bases, leaving 7 bases not matched to a gene. The CDR3 covers 12 residues. Germline lookup yields CDR1 SGHRS and CDR2 YFSETQ. The CDR3 DNA reads TGCGCCAGCAGCGGGACAGGCAGCGGGATATATTTT. Encoded protein: CASSGTGSGIYF.

The chain combines TRBV11-3 with TRBJ1-2; D remains unclear. The V gene's germline CDR1 is SGHNT and CDR2 YENEEA. V was cut by 5 bases and J by 2 bases, with 18 bases left in between. The CDR3 loop spans 16 amino acids. The CDR3 sequence: CASSPPPITENYGYTF. The CDR3 nucleotides read TGTGCCAGCAGCCCACCACCCATTACAGAAAACTATGGCTACACCTTC.

The chain has TRBV5-1 and TRBJ2-1; 8 nucleotides match TRBD2. CDR3 length equals 12 residues. With V trimmed by 0 bases and J by 13 bases, 3 bases remained unmatched. Germline values: CDR1 SGHRS, CDR2 YFSETQ. CDR3: CASSLGLAGQFF. CDR3 DNA: TGCGCCAGCAGCTTGGGGCTAGCGGGCCAGTTCTTC.

This chain joins TRBV6-1 and TRBJ1-5; TRBD1 agrees at 7 bases. The CDR3 totals 15 residues. V trimming: 3 bases; J trimming: 7 bases; junction bases outside the gene matches: 9. In germline, CDR1 is MNHNS, CDR2 SASEGT. The CDR3 reads CASSDFRGRGQPQHF. CDR3 sequence (DNA): TGTGCCAGCAGTGATTTTAGGGGGCGCGGACAGCCCCAGCATTTT.

This clone showed up just once. The chain is built from TRBV6-1 and TRBJ2-1, with TRBD1 as a possible D gene (6 bases). V lost 1 base, J lost 0 bases, and 7 bases lay in between. This CDR3 comprises 15 residues. Germline loops: CDR1 MNHNS, CDR2 SASEGT. CDR3 in amino acids: CASSEGTDSYNEQFF. DNA of the CDR3: TGTGCCAGCAGTGAAGGGACAGACTCCTACAATGAGCAGTTCTTC.

The genes are TRBV10-3 and TRBJ2-7, with 10 bases fitting TRBD1. This CDR3 has 16 amino acids. The V gene's germline CDR1 is ENHRY and CDR2 SYGVKD. V gave up 6 bases and J gave up 5 bases; unmatched junction bases: 13. The CDR3 region has the DNA TGTGCCATCAGGGCAACCGGGACAGGGGACCAACACGAGCAGTACTTC. Translated, it gives CAIRATGTGDQHEQYF.

This chain uses TRBV5-4 with TRBJ2-1; 10 bases are shared with TRBD2. Germline assignment: CDR1 SGHNT and CDR2 YYREEE (reference sequence). V trimming: 0 bases; J trimming: 7 bases; junction bases outside the gene matches: 1. The CDR3 sequence is 14 residues long. The CDR3 sequence is CASSLASGGNEQFF. The CDR3, as DNA: TGTGCCAGCAGCTTGGCTAGCGGGGGTAATGAGCAGTTCTTC.

J is TRBJ2-5 and V is TRBV5-1, with D possibly matching TRBD2 (6 bases). CDR1 SGHRS and CDR2 YFSETQ come from the germline V gene. This CDR3 has 14 amino acids. Trimming removed 2 bases from V and 5 bases from J, with 13 bases in between. The CDR3 protein is CASSFGTSSETQYF. The CDR3 DNA is TGCGCCAGCAGCTTTGGTACTAGCTCTGAGACCCAGTACTTC.

The rearrangement uses TRBV29-1 and TRBJ2-1; 7 bases are a match to TRBD1. This CDR3 comprises 13 residues. V was clipped by 3 bases and J by 8 bases; unmatched bases: 7. Germline V gene data show CDR1 as SQVTM and CDR2 as ANQGSEA. The CDR3: CSVDYLGGDEQFF. The CDR3 coding sequence is TGCAGCGTTGATTATTTAGGGGGCGATGAGCAGTTCTTC.

Points on this clone: A much larger clone lies a single base off, so this may be a read error. This chain joins TRBV6-5 and TRBJ1-1; D perhaps matches TRBD1 (5 bases). Germline V CDR1 and CDR2: MNHEY, SVGAGI. This CDR3 has 13 residues. V lost 2 bases and J lost 1, with 5 bases in between. CDR3: CASSYDRNTEAFF. The CDR3 DNA is TGTGCCAGCAGTTACGACAGGAACACTGAAGCTTTCTTT.

The genes are TRBV4-3 and TRBJ2-7, with D possibly matching TRBD1 (6 bases). Germline V gives CDR1 LGHNA, CDR2 YSLEER. The length of the CDR3 is 15 residues. Trimming took 1 base from V and 7 from J, leaving 17 bases between them. The CDR3 bases are TGCGCCAGCAGCCAAGTTTTGCAGGGGCCGGGGGAGCAGTACTTC. Protein: CASSQVLQGPGEQYF.

V is TRBV5-4 and J is TRBJ2-3, with a possible D match to TRBD2 (5 bases). Trimming took 0 bases from V and 3 from J, leaving 14 bases between them. CDR3 length: 16 amino acids. Germline values: CDR1 SGHNT, CDR2 YYREEE (reference sequence). As DNA, the CDR3 is TGTGCCAGCAGCTTGGGGCTTCATAGGAGGACAGATACGCAGTATTTT. Translating it yields CASSLGLHRRTDTQYF. Full variable domain (remainder filled in from reference TRBV5-4 and TRBJ2-3): ETGVTQSPTHLIKTRGQQVTLRCSSQSGHNTVSWYQQALGQGPQFIFQYYREEENGRGNFPPRFSGLQFPNYSSELNVNALELDDSALYLCASSLGLHRRTDTQYFGPGTRLTVL.

V and J are TRBV7-3 and TRBJ2-7; TRBD2 is a possible D gene (5 bases). CDR1 is SGHTA and CDR2 is FQGTGA in the germline V gene. Deletions cut 5 bases from V and 5 bases from J, with 13 bases between. The CDR3 has 13 amino acids. CDR3: CASSDWTSNEQYF. CDR3 nucleotides: TGTGCCAGCAGCGACTGGACTTCTAACGAGCAGTACTTC.

The gene calls are TRBV6-6 and TRBJ2-5; the match to TRBD2 covers 8 bases. This CDR3 region has 15 residues. Trimming cost V 7 bases and J 3 bases; bases outside gene matches: 10. Germline CDR1 reads MNHNY; CDR2 reads SVGAGI (reference sequence). The CDR3 DNA reads as TGTGCCAGCAAATATTCGGGGGGGTTTGAAGAGACCCAGTACTTC. This codes for CASKYSGGFEETQYF.

The chain couples TRBV7-9 to TRBJ2-2; D is ambiguous. Trimming shortened V by 2 bases and J by 3 bases, and 10 bases separated the two germline ends. Germline V CDR1 and CDR2: SEHNR, FQNEAQ (reference sequence). This CDR3 region has 15 residues. DNA for the CDR3: TGTGCCAGCAGCTTAAGGCGGCCGGACACCGGGGAGCTGTTTTTT. Residues: CASSLRRPDTGELFF.

The chain joins TRBV10-3 to TRBJ2-2; 10 positions agree with TRBD2. The CDR3 has 16 amino acids. Germline CDR1 reads ENHRY; CDR2 reads SYGVKD. The junction had 5 bases not matched to a gene; V was cut back by 4 bases and J by 3 bases. The CDR3 DNA reads as TGTGCCATCAGTGCGGGGACTAGCGACTACACCGGGGAGCTGTTTTTT. Its translation: CAISAGTSDYTGELFF.

This chain links TRBV10-3 with TRBJ2-1; TRBD1 matches at 8 bases. Trimming at V came to 2 bases and at J to 2 bases, leaving 5 bases not matched to a gene. Per the germline V gene, CDR1 is ENHRY and CDR2 is SYGVKD. The CDR3 runs to 16 residues. CDR3 residues: CAISEPDRGPYNEQFF. CDR3 coding DNA: TGTGCCATCAGTGAGCCTGACAGGGGCCCCTACAATGAGCAGTTCTTC.

This clone has more than one count but fewer than ten. The rearrangement links TRBV5-4 to TRBJ2-7, with D uncertain. The germline gives CDR1 SGHNT, CDR2 YYREEE (reference sequence). V was trimmed by 4 bases and J by 4 bases, leaving 6 bases between them. The CDR3 runs 11 residues. The CDR3 loop reads CASSGQYEQYF. DNA of the CDR3: TGTGCCAGCAGCGGCCAGTACGAGCAGTACTTC.